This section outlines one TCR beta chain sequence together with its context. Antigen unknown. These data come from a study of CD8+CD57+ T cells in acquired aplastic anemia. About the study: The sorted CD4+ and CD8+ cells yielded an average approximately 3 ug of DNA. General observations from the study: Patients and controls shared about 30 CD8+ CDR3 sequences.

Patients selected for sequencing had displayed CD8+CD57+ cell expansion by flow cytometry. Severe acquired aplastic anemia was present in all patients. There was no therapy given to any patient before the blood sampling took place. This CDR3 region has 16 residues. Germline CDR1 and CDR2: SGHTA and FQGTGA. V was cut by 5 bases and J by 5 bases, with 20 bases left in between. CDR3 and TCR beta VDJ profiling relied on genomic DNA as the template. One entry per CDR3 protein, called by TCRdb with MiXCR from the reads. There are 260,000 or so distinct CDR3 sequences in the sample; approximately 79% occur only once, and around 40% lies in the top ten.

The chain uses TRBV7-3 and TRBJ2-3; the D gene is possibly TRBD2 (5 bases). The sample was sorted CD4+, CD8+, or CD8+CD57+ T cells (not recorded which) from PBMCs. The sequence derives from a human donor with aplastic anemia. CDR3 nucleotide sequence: TGTGCCAGCAGCGTAGAGGGCTCGCCCCGCAGAGATACGCAGTATTTT. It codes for CASSVEGSPRRDTQYF. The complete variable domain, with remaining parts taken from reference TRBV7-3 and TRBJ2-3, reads GAGVSQTPSNKVTEKGKYVELRCDPISGHTALYWYRQSLGQGPEFLIYFQGTGAADDSGLPNDRFFAVRPEGSVSTLKIQRTERGDSAVYLCASSVEGSPRRDTQYFGPGTRLTVL.